Included here is one T cell receptor (beta chain) sequence, with context. Its antigen is currently not known. Per-nucleotide qualities are absent, and no much larger clonotype sits a single base away. This sample is drawn from a study of graft-versus-host responses after intestinal transplantation (dated by TCRdb to the early 2020s). Concerning the study at large: The transplants that recipients got were multivisceral, liver-intestinal, or isolated intestinal. Alloreactive clones were identified by sequencing pre-transplant mixed lymphocyte reaction products and comparing these products with unstimulated pre-transplant donor and recipient T cells. Donor T cell macrochimerism was defined as a peak of at least 4% donor T cells among recipient peripheral blood mononuclear cells. Graft-versus-host and host-versus-graft alloreactive T cell clones were tracked in the graft, circulation and bone marrow after intestinal transplantation using bulk TCR-beta CDR3 sequencing. Instead of going to the commercial service, samples from a few later patients were sequenced in-house on an Illumina MiSeq and processed with MiXCR. The cohort enrolled 20 to 25 intestinal transplant recipients, one of whom was a retransplant, and a few patients without pretransplant specimens were excluded. Every recipient was given anti-thymocyte globulin induction, followed by around three years of maintenance tacrolimus and steroids. What the study reported, not specific to this receptor: Early after transplant, peak levels of circulating GvH clones were associated with declines in HvG clones. Conclusions were limited by the relatively low number and heterogeneity of intestinal transplant patients. Patients with donor T cell macrochimerism had high GvH to HvG T cell clonal ratios in their allografts. GvH clones were detected in recipient bone marrow, and some of these GvH clones were observed earlier in ileal mucosa or blood, consistent with an intestinal mucosal origin.

Read against the paper, the sample's time point label means: cells obtained before transplantation from donor or recipient. CD3+CD4+ and CD3+CD8+ populations were FACS-sorted from unstimulated pre-transplant donor and recipient cells taken from spleen or lymph nodes. Libraries were built with the immunoSEQ multiplex PCR assay. For most patients, genomic DNA was isolated with the Qiagen DNeasy Blood and Tissue Kit and shipped frozen to Adaptive Biotechnologies for TCR sequencing. Adaptive Biotechnologies carried out high-throughput TCR-beta CDR3 sequencing of genomic DNA for most patients. The original pipeline was this. TCR sequencing data were retrieved from Adaptive's ImmunoSEQ software for 15 to 20 patients, whereas three other patients were processed with MiXCR and VDJtools. To correct CD4 versus CD8 sorting errors, any sequence found in both subsets at a frequency ratio below 5:1 was removed. CDR3 nucleotide sequences shared between donor and recipient were removed because their origin could not be assigned. To be classed as alloreactive, a clone needed at least 2-fold expansion over unstimulated cells and a minimum CFSE-low frequency of 0.002% (template counts) or 0.001% (read counts). Clones were considered mappable if detected in sequenced pre-transplant spleen, lymph node, or MLR CFSE-low populations of the donor or recipient. The cumulative frequency of alloreactive clones was calculated as a percentage of all sequences, weighted by copy number. Held by TCRdb, this immuneACCESS table contains in-frame sequences only and omits some clones. Under half of the omission traces to an unresolved V gene where checked; the cause of the rest is unknown. D and trimming come from the DNA, and the V and J calls and clone size come from that table. The sample profile shows tens of thousands of clones; around 90% of them were found once. Roughly 5.5% of the sample lies in the top ten.

CDR3 length: 13 amino acids, cysteine to phenylalanine. The only DNA kept is the CDR3, 39 bases in frame from the first base. V sheds 7 bases and J sheds 2 bases, leaving 11 bases between their ends. In the germline V gene, CDR1 corresponds to SNHLY and CDR2 to FYNNEI. This specimen was unstimulated CD8+ T cells sorted from spleen or lymph node cells, taken before intestinal transplant. The chain couples TRBV2 to TRBJ2-5; 6 matching bases give a weak D call of TRBD1. The TCR comes from a human donor who received an intestinal transplant. The CDR3 has the sequence CASTGQSQETQYF. DNA sequence: TGTGCCAGCACCGGACAGTCTCAAGAGACCCAGTACTTC.